These 2 T cell receptor beta chains came from one sample sequenced in a study of blood T cells in healthy people across ages. A second PCR of 7 to 11 cycles used a sample-barcoded 5' primer and a J-beta primer mix. MiXCR, applied by TCRdb to the 5' RACE reads, yields one record per CDR3 protein. The sample lists more than 700,000 distinct CDR3 sequences, less than 60% seen once, with 15% to 20% in the top ten. Sequencing was done on a sample of blood. The source is a man aged 80 or over in good health.

This sequence joins TRBV27 and TRBJ2-2, with 8 bases matching TRBD1. Germline loops: CDR1 MNHEY, CDR2 SMNVEV (reference sequence). The length of the CDR3 is 13 residues. The trim removed 5 bases at V and 9 bases at J, leaving 5 bases unmatched. The CDR3 reads CASSLRTGWELFF. The CDR3, as DNA: TGTGCCAGCAGTCTACGGACAGGGTGGGAGCTGTTTTTT.

J is TRBJ2-7 and V is TRBV21-1; TRBD1 reflects the table's D call only, with no check against the DNA. TRBV21-1 is noted as a pseudogene. The CDR3 contains 14 residues. DNA for the CDR3: TGTGCCAGCAGCCGAAGACAGGGAAAATACGAGCAGTACTTC. It encodes CASSRRQGKYEQYF.